This T cell receptor beta chain was sequenced during a study of cytomegalovirus exposure and HLA in healthy donors. Study-wide results and limits: Accurate HLA-A and HLA-B prediction from TCR beta sequences was reported for most subjects.

V dropped 2 bases and J dropped 8 bases, with 13 bases sitting between them. This CDR3 contains 14 residues. Germline V gene sequence: CDR1 SGHTA, CDR2 FQGTGA. Worth noting for this clone: Its specificity is unknown.

PCR used 60 Vbeta primers and 13 Jbeta primers. Assay used: immunoSEQ multiplex PCR; TCRdb lists only in-frame clones, some missing. The listing contains 160,000 or so clones. The chain employs TRBV7-3 and TRBJ2-1; D perhaps matches TRBD1 (5 bases). The sample was PBMCs. The origin of this receptor is a man in his thirties or forties in good health and CMV-seronegative. The CDR3 reads CASSLGANFDEQFF. The CDR3 DNA sequence: TGTGCCAGCAGCTTAGGGGCCAATTTCGATGAGCAGTTCTTC.